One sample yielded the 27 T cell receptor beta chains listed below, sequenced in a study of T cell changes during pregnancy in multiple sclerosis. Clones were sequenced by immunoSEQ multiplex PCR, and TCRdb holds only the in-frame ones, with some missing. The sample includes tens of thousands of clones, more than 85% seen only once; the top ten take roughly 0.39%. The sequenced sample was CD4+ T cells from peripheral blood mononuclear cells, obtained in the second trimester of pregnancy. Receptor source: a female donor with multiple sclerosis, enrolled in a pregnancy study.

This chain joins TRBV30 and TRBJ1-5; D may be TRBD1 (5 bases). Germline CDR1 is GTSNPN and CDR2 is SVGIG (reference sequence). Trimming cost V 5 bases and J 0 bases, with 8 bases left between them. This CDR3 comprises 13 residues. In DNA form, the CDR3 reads TGTGCCTGGGACAGCTATAGCAATCAGCCCCAGCATTTT. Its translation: CAWDSYSNQPQHF.

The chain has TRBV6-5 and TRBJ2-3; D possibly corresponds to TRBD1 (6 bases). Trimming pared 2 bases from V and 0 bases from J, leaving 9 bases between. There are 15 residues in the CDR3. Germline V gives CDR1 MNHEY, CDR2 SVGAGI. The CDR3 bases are TGTGCCAGCAGTTACCTAGGGACAAGCACAGATACGCAGTATTTT. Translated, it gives CASSYLGTSTDTQYF.

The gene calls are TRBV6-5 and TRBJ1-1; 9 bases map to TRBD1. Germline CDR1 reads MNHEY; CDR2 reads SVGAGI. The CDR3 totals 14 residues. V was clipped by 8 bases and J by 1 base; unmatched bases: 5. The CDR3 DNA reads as TGTGCCAGCCGTGGACAGGGGACGAACACTGAAGCTTTCTTT. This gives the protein CASRGQGTNTEAFF.

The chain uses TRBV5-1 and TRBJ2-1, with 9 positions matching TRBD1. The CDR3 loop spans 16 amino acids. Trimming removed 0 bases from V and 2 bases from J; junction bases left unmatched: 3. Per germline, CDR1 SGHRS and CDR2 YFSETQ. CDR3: CASSLGGQGTYNEQFF. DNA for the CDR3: TGCGCCAGCAGCTTGGGAGGACAGGGGACCTACAATGAGCAGTTCTTC.

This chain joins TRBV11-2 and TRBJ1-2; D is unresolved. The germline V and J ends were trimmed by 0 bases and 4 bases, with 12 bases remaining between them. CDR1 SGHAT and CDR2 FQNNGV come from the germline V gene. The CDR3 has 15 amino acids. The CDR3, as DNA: TGTGCCAGCAGCTTAGAGGGTCTGGGCCTCTATGGCTACACCTTC. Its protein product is CASSLEGLGLYGYTF. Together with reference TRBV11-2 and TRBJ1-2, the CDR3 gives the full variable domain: EAGVAQSPRYKIIEKRQSVAFWCNPISGHATLYWYQQILGQGPKLLIQFQNNGVVDDSQLPKDRFSAERLKGVDSTLKIQPAKLEDSAVYLCASSLEGLGLYGYTFGSGTRLTVV.

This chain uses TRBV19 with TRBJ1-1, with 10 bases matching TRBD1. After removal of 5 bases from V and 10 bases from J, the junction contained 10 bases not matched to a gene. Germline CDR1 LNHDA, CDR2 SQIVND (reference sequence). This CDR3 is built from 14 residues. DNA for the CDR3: TGTGCCAGTAGTGTCGGACAGGGGGTCTTAGGAGCTTTCTTT. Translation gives CASSVGQGVLGAFF.

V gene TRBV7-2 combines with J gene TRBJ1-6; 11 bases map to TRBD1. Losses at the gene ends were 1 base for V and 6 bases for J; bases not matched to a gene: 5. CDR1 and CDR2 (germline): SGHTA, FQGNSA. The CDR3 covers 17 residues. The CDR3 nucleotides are TGTGCCAGCAGCTTAGGGGTTGGGACAGGGGGTAATTCACCCCTCCACTTT. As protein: CASSLGVGTGGNSPLHF.

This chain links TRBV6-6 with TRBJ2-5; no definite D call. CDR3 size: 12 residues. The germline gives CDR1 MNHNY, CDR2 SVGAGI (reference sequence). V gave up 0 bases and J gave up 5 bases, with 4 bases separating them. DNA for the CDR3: TGTGCCAGCAGTTACTCGTCGGAGACCCAGTACTTC. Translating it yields CASSYSSETQYF.

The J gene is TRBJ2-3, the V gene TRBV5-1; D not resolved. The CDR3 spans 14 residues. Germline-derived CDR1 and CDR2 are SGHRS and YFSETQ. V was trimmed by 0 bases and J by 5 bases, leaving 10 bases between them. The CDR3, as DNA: TGCGCCAGCAGCTTGGGCGAATCCGGAGATACGCAGTATTTT. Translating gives CASSLGESGDTQYF.

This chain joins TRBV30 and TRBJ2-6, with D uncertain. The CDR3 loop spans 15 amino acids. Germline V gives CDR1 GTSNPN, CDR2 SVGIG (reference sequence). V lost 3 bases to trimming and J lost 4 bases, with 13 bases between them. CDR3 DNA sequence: TGTGCCTGGAGCGCTAACTCCCTCGGGGCCAACGTCCTGACTTTC. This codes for CAWSANSLGANVLTF.

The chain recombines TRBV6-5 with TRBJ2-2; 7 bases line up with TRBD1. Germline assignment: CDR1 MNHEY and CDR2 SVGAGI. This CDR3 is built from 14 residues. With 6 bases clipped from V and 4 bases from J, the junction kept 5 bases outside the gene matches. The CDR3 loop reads CASSWTGITGELFF. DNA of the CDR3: TGTGCCAGCAGCTGGACAGGCATCACCGGGGAGCTGTTTTTT.

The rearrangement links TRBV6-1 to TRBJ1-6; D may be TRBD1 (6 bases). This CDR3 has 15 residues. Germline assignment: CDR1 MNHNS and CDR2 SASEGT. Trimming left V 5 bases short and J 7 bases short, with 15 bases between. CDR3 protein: CASSPRGQGNSPLHF. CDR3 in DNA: TGTGCCAGCAGTCCCAGGGGCCAGGGGAATTCACCCCTCCACTTT.

CDR3: CASHRASTNNEQFF. As DNA, the CDR3 is TGTGCCAGCCACCGCGCGTCCACCAACAATGAGCAGTTCTTC. This chain uses TRBV19 with TRBJ2-1; unclear D gene. Per the germline V gene, CDR1 is LNHDA and CDR2 is SQIVND (reference sequence). CDR3 size: 14 residues. V was trimmed by 9 bases and J by 5 bases, leaving 17 bases between them. The full variable domain, completed using reference TRBV19 and TRBJ2-1, is DGGITQSPKYLFRKEGQNVTLSCEQNLNHDAMYWYRQDPGQGLRLIYYSQIVNDFQKGDIAEGYSVSREKKESFPLTVTSAQKNPTAFYLCASHRASTNNEQFFGPGTRLTVL.

The CDR3: CASSPRTSGFQETQYF. The CDR3 nucleotides are TGCGCCAGCTCCCCTCGGACTAGCGGGTTCCAAGAGACCCAGTACTTC. The chain has TRBV10-2 and TRBJ2-5; 11 bases line up with TRBD2. The CDR3 runs to 16 residues. Germline CDR1 reads WSHSY; CDR2 reads SAAADI. V lost 8 bases to trimming and J lost 1 base; unmatched junction nucleotides: 9.

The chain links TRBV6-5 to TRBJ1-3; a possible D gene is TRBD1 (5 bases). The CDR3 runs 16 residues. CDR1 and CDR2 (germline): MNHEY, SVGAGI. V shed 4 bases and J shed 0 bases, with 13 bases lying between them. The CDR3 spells CASSSNQGSSGNTIYF. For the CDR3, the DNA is TGTGCCAGCAGTTCGAACCAGGGAAGCTCTGGAAACACCATATATTTT.

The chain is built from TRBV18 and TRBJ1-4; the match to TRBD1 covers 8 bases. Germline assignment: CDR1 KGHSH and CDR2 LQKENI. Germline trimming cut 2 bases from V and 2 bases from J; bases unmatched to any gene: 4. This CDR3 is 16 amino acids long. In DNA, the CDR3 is TGTGCCAGCTCACCATTTGACAGGGGCACTAATGAAAAACTGTTTTTT. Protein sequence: CASSPFDRGTNEKLFF.

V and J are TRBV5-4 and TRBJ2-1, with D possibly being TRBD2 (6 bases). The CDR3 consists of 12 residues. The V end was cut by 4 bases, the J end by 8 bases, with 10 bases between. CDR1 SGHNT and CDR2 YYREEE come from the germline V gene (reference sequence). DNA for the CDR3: TGTGCCAGCAGCCCGGGGGTGGATGAGCAGTTCTTC. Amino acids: CASSPGVDEQFF.

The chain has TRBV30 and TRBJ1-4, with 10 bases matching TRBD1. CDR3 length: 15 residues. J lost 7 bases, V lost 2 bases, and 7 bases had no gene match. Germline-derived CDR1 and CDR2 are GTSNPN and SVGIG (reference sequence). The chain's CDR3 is CAWSSDRGRVEKLFF. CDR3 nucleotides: TGTGCCTGGAGTTCCGACAGGGGGCGCGTTGAAAAACTGTTTTTT.

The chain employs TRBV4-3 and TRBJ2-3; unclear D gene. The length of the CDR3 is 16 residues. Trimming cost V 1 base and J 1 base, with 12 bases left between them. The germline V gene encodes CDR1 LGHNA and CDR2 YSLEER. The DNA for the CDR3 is TGCGCCAGCAGCCAAGGGGCGATGAGACGCACAGATACGCAGTATTTT. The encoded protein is CASSQGAMRRTDTQYF.

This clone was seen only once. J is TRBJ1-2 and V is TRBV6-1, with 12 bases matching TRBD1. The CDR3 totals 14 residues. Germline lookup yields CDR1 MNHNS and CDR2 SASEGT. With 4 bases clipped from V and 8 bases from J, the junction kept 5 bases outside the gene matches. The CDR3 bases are TGTGCCAGCAGTGTGGGGGACAGGGGGCAAGGCTACACCTTC. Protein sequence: CASSVGDRGQGYTF.

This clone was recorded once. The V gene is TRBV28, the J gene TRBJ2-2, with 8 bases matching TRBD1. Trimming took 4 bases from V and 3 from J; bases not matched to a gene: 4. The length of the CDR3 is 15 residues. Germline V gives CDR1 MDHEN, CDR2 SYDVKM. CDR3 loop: CASSSGQGDTGELFF. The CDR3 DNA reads TGTGCCAGCAGTTCAGGACAGGGCGACACCGGGGAGCTGTTTTTT. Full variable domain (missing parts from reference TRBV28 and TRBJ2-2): DVKVTQSSRYLVKRTGEKVFLECVQDMDHENMFWYRQDPGLGLRLIYFSYDVKMKEKGDIPEGYSVSREKKERFSLILESASTNQTSMYLCASSSGQGDTGELFFGEGSRLTVL.

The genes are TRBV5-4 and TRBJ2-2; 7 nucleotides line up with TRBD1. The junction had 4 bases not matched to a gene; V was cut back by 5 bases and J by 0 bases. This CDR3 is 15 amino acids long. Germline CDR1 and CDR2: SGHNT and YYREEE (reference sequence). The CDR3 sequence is CASRTGQPNTGELFF. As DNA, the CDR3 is TGTGCCAGCAGAACGGGACAGCCGAACACCGGGGAGCTGTTTTTT. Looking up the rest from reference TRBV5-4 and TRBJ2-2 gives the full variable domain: ETGVTQSPTHLIKTRGQQVTLRCSSQSGHNTVSWYQQALGQGPQFIFQYYREEENGRGNFPPRFSGLQFPNYSSELNVNALELDDSALYLCASRTGQPNTGELFFGEGSRLTVL.

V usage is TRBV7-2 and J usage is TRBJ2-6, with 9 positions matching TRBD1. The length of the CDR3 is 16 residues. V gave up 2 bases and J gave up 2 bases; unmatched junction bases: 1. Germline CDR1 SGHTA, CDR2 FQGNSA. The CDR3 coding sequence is TGTGCCAGCAGCTTAAGACAGGGGGCTGGGGCCAACGTCCTGACTTTC. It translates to CASSLRQGAGANVLTF.

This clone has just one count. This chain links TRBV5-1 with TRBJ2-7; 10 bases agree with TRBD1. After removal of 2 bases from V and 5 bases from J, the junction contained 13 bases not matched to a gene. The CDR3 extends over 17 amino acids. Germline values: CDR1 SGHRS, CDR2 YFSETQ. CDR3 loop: CASSFVTGTGVSHEQYF. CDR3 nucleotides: TGCGCCAGCAGCTTTGTTACCGGGACAGGGGTTTCCCACGAGCAGTACTTC.

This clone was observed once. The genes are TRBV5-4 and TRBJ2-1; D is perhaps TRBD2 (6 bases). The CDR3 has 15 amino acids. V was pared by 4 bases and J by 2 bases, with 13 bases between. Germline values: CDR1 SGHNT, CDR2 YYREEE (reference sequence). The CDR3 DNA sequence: TGTGCCAGCAGCCTCGGGGGAAGCGCCTACAATGAGCAGTTCTTC. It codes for CASSLGGSAYNEQFF. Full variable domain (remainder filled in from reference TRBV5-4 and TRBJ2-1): ETGVTQSPTHLIKTRGQQVTLRCSSQSGHNTVSWYQQALGQGPQFIFQYYREEENGRGNFPPRFSGLQFPNYSSELNVNALELDDSALYLCASSLGGSAYNEQFFGPGTRLTVL.

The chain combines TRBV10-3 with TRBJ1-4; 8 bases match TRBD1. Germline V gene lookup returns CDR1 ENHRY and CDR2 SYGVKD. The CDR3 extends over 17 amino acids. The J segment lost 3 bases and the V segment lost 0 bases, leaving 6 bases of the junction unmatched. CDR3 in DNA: TGTGCCATCAGTGAGTCCGTTGGACAGGGCCCTAATGAAAAACTGTTTTTT. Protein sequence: CAISESVGQGPNEKLFF.

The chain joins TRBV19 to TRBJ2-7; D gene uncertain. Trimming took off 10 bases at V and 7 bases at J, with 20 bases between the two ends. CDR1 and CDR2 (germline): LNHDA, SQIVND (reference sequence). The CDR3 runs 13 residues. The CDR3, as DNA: TGTGCCACCGGGTCCCTCTCGGGTCTGGAGCAGTACTTC. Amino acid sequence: CATGSLSGLEQYF.